This T cell receptor (beta chain) was identified in a study of human T cells and chemical hapten exposure (dated by TCRdb to about 2021). For the wider study: For sensitization, 2% DPC in acetone was applied to a roughly 2 cm by roughly 2 cm area of upper inner arm skin. Weekly therapeutic DPC doses were additionally applied to the scalp of patients throughout the roughly 22-week study period. Patch testing was done on the upper back using Finn chambers containing 0.01% DPC, and results were scored after 6 days according to International Contact Dermatitis Research Group standards. The patient cohort, mostly female, included alopecia areata with under or over 50% scalp involvement, alopecia totalis and alopecia universalis. Libraries were combined into a pool for sequencing, and differences in TCR yield between samples came mainly from small differences in library volumes within the pool. This study followed changes in the peripheral blood TCR repertoire in vivo during primary and secondary sensitization of alopecia patients to the hapten diphenylcyclopropenone (DPC). Blood samples were taken from patients before sensitization (week 0) and at 2, 6 and about 24 weeks after DPC sensitization. For TCR sequencing, blood came from 25 to 35 alopecia patients at anywhere from one to four time points (pre-sensitization, 2, 6 and 24 weeks). Points the paper makes about the study in general: No change with DPC sensitization was found in the number of TCRs above 1 in 1000 frequency, and no evidence of global repertoire structure alterations was found. Patch test score correlated positively with the number of PT1 expanded TCRs, reaching significance at thresholds 8, 16 and 32 but not at 4. Repeated subsampling changed both the strength of the expansion versus patch-test correlation and the threshold at which that correlation became significant. All patients had alopecia, a presumed autoimmune disease, so their immune response might differ from that of healthy individuals. Expanded TCRs formed significantly more large CDR3 similarity clusters than pre-sensitization or healthy control sets, consistent with antigen-driven responses.

This clonotype was observed a few times. It lacks a known antigen. Nothing much larger sits one base from this clone, and base qualities are not available. The method behind the library was RACE. The reads were generated on a NextSeq 500. During library preparation, unique molecular identifiers were attached to individual cDNA molecules so that TCRs could be counted in a quantitative, reproducible way. Both TCR alpha and TCR beta chains were sequenced from each blood RNA sample. The authors' pipeline ran thus. The median number of TCRs per sample was over 95,000, ranging from roughly 20,000 to 690,600. The Decombinator software suite was used to annotate the V, J and CDR3 of the TCR reads. For the PS versus PT1 abundance plots, all samples were subsampled to the same number of TCRs (28,000). Expanded TCRs were defined as absent before sensitization and observed at least eight times at the 2-week time point. The public sequencing data were trimmed at Q25 with fastp and processed into clonotypes with MiXCR by TCRdb, which kept only in-frame beta chains. Merged by CDR3 protein, the rows form single entries marked with the most common genes and DNA. The V and J calls and clone size are TCRdb's, not the authors'. The sample has 300,000 to 450,000 distinct CDR3 sequences on record, approximately 5.1% of them singletons. Jointly, the top ten make up 2.5% to 3% of the sample.

The germline V gene encodes CDR1 DFQATT and CDR2 SNEGSKA (reference sequence). The cysteine opens and the phenylalanine closes a CDR3 of 15 amino acids. Just the 45-base CDR3 DNA is kept, in frame starting at base 1. V gives up 3 bases and J gives up 7 bases, and the segment between their germline ends measures 16 bases. This specimen's time point label, per the study, means: pre-sensitization, week 0. The treatment or condition tag for this specimen amounts to: therapeutic diphenylcyclopropenone sensitization with weekly scalp DPC. Blood at each patch-test visit was drawn before the patch test was applied. Eligible patients were aged 18 to 70, diagnosed with alopecia, deemed suitable for DPC therapy, and excluded if pregnant. Total RNA was extracted from unfractionated whole blood that had been collected in Tempus Blood RNA tubes.

Here the sequenced sample was whole blood, taken in connection with sensitization to the hapten diphenylcyclopropenone (DPC). The TCR comes from a woman aged 45-65 years with alopecia areata. Some clones in this sample may be carry-over from other donors' samples. This receptor chain uses TRBV20-1 and TRBJ1-6; the D gene is perhaps TRBD1, on 6 matching bases. CDR3 loop: CSARGLTGSNSPLHF. DNA sequence: TGCAGTGCTAGGGGGTTAACAGGGAGCAATTCACCCCTCCACTTT.